The TCR beta chain under discussion was sequenced for a study of blood T cell repertoires in COVID-19. Background on the study: Sources were T cells, B-cell-depleted T cells, or PBMCs; the material itself was cDNA or gDNA.

Cohorts were based on clinical histories the participants reported. Clones were read by immunoSEQ multiplex PCR, and TCRdb kept only the in-frame ones, dropping some. The data contain some 220,000 clones, roughly nine tenths of them singletons. Germline V gene lookup returns CDR1 SEHNR and CDR2 FQNEAQ (reference sequence). Losses at the gene ends were 5 bases for V and 0 bases for J; bases not matched to a gene: 6. The CDR3 is 16 residues long. The V call is TRBV7-9, the J call TRBJ1-4; 7 nucleotides agree with TRBD1. The specimen sequenced was PBMCs or T cells enriched from blood (not recorded which). The clonotype comes from a woman aged 18 to 35 in a cohort exposed to, infected with or recovered from COVID-19 (not recorded which). The CDR3 region is CASSGTALATNEKLFF. As DNA, the CDR3 is TGTGCCAGCAGCGGGACAGCCTTAGCAACTAATGAAAAACTGTTTTTT.